The rows below give T cell receptor beta chains drawn from one sample of a study of shared clonotypes between healthy human individuals. The assay was immunoSEQ multiplex PCR, and TCRdb's table has in-frame clones only and misses some. The sample contains 2 million to 2.5 million clones, less than 95% of which appear only once. Sequenced: naive CD4+ T cells from PBMCs. The source of these receptors is a man between 18 and 29 years old in good health. Some clones in this sample may be carry-over from other donors' samples. The CDR3 runs from the conserved cysteine through the conserved F or W. The D gene is left open where the match is weak. Clone sizes are given selectively: once, few, many, or a class where the clone is expanded.

cdr3_nt,cdr3_aa,j_call,v_call,d_call,clone_size
TGTGCCAGCAGCCCCCAGACAGGGGAAGATGAGCAGTTCTTC,CASSPQTGEDEQFF,TRBJ2-1,TRBV4-2,TRBD1,-
TGTGCCAGCAGCCTGGGGGCAGGGAGCAATCAGCCCCAGCATTTT,CASSLGAGSNQPQHF,TRBJ1-5,TRBV7-6,-,-
TGTGCCAGCAGGACAGCCGATAGCAATCAGCCCCAGCATTTT,CASRTADSNQPQHF,TRBJ1-5,TRBV6-1,-,-
TGTGCCAGCAAAATTAGAGGCACACGGCACGAGCAGTACTTC,CASKIRGTRHEQYF,TRBJ2-7,TRBV2,-,-
TGTGCCAGCAGTGCCGTCGCGGGGGGCGGGTACGAGCAGTACTTC,CASSAVAGGGYEQYF,TRBJ2-7,TRBV6-1,TRBD2,-
TGTGCCAGCAGTGAATACGGAAACACCATATATTTT,CASSEYGNTIYF,TRBJ1-3,TRBV25-1,-,-
TGTGCCAGCAGTTTCCCAGATACGCAGTATTTT,CASSFPDTQYF,TRBJ2-3,TRBV27,-,-
TGTGCCAGCAGTAACTTCGGGACTCCTCTTCGGAACACTGAAGCTTTCTTT,CASSNFGTPLRNTEAFF,TRBJ1-1,TRBV27,-,-
TGTGCCAGCAGCTTAGCAGGGGTCGGTGAGACCCAGTACTTC,CASSLAGVGETQYF,TRBJ2-5,TRBV7-3,-,once
TGTGCCAGCAGTACCCATCTCGGTCGCAGCGAGCAGTACTTC,CASSTHLGRSEQYF,TRBJ2-7,TRBV6-5,-,once
TGTGCCAGCAGCGTAGGGACTAGCGGTCTGTACCAAGAGACCCAGTACTTC,CASSVGTSGLYQETQYF,TRBJ2-5,TRBV9,TRBD2,-
TGTGCCAGCAGTTCCCCTAGCGCGGGCACCGGGGAGCTGTTTTTT,CASSSPSAGTGELFF,TRBJ2-2,TRBV27,-,-
TGTGCCAGCAGTTTATTAGGACAGCAAGAGACCCAGTACTTC,CASSLLGQQETQYF,TRBJ2-5,TRBV27,-,-
TGTGCCCTACGAGGGAGGGCCGAGAATGAGCAGTTCTTC,CALRGRAENEQFF,TRBJ2-1,TRBV10-3,TRBD2,-
TGTGCCAGCAGACTAGGGGGGGCGCTGAACACTGAAGCTTTCTTT,CASRLGGALNTEAFF,TRBJ1-1,TRBV7-3,-,-
TGTGCCTCAACAGGGAAAAGCTCCTACGAGCAGTACTTC,CASTGKSSYEQYF,TRBJ2-7,TRBV30,-,-
TGTGCAAGTCGCTCCACCGGGACACCTTATTCTGGGGCCAACGTCCTGACTTTC,CASRSTGTPYSGANVLTF,TRBJ2-6,TRBV12-2,-,-
TGTGCCAGCAGCTTGATGGGCAGGAGCTACGAGCAGTACTTC,CASSLMGRSYEQYF,TRBJ2-7,TRBV5-6,-,-
TGCGCCAGCGCAACCGGGACTAGCGGGACGCCAGGGGAGCAGTTCTTC,CASATGTSGTPGEQFF,TRBJ2-1,TRBV5-1,TRBD2,-
TGTGCCAGCAGTATGGGGGAAAGGGGTTACCTGAAAGCTTTCTTT,CASSMGERGYLKAFF,TRBJ1-1,TRBV6-5,-,-
TGTGTTACAGGGGGACTGAACACTGAAGCTTTCTTT,CVTGGLNTEAFF,TRBJ1-1,TRBV5-4,TRBD1,-
TGCGCCAGCAGCTTTCCCCCGGGCGCCTACAATGAGCAGTTCTTC,CASSFPPGAYNEQFF,TRBJ2-1,TRBV5-1,-,-
TGCGCCAGCACCATAAGGACAGGGGAAACCGGGGAGCTGTTTTTT,CASTIRTGETGELFF,TRBJ2-2,TRBV5-1,TRBD1,-